This T cell receptor (beta chain) emerged from a study of neoadjuvant anti-PD-1 for oral cavity cancer. Measured with immunoSEQ multiplex PCR; TCRdb has only the in-frame clones, and not every one. The sample consists of some 33,000 clones, approximately 87% of them appearing once. In germline, CDR1 is LNHDA, CDR2 SQIVND (reference sequence). CDR3 length equals 13 residues. The V end lost 9 bases, the J end lost 2 bases, and 11 bases lay between the germline ends. The TCR was taken from a person between 40 and 80 years old with oral cavity squamous cell carcinoma. The specimen comprised PBMCs, sampled before nivolumab (anti-PD-1) treatment. This sequence joins TRBV19 and TRBJ1-5; possible D gene TRBD1, 6 bases. The CDR3, as DNA: TGTGCCAGCTTACAGGGAGGCAATCAGCCCCAGCATTTT. Amino acids: CASLQGGNQPQHF.